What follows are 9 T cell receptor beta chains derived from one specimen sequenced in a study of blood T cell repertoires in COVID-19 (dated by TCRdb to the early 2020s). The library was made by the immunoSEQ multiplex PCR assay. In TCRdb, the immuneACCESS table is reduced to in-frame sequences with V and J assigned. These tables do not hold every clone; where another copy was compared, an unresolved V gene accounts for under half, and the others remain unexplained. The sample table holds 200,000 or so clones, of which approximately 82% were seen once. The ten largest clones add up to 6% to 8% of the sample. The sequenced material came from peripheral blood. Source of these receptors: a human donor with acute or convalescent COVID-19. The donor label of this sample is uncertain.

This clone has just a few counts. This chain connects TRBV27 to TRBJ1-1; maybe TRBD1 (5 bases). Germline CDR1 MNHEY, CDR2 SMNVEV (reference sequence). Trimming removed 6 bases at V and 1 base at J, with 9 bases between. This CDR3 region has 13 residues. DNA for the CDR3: TGTGCCAGCAGCCCGACAGCGAACACTGAAGCTTTCTTT. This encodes CASSPTANTEAFF.

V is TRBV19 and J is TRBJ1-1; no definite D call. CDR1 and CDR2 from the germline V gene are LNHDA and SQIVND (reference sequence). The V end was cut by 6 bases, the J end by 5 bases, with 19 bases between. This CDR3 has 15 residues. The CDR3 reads CASSFQPDPGTEAFF. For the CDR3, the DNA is TGTGCCAGTAGCTTCCAACCCGACCCCGGGACTGAAGCTTTCTTT.

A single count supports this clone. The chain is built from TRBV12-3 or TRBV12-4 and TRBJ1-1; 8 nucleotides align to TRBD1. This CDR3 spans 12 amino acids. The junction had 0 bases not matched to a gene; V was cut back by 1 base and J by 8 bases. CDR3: CASSLGTGEAFF. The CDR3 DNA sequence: TGTGCCAGCAGTTTAGGGACAGGGGAAGCTTTCTTT.

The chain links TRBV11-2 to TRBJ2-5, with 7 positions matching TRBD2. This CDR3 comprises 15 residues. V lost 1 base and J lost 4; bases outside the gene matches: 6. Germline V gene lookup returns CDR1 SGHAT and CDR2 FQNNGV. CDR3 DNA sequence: TGTGCCAGCAGCTTAGTTGCGGGAGCCGGAGAGACCCAGTACTTC. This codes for CASSLVAGAGETQYF.

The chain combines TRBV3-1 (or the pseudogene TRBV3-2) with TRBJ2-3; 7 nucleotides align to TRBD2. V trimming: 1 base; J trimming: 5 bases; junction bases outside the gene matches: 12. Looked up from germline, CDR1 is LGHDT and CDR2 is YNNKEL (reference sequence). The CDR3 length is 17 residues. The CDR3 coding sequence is TGTGCCAGCAGCCAAGGGGTTTTCGCGGGAGCGGGAGATACGCAGTATTTT. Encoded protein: CASSQGVFAGAGDTQYF.

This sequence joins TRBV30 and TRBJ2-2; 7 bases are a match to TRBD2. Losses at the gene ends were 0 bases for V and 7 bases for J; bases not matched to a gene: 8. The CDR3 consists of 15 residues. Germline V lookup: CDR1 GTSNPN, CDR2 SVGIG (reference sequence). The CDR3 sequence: CAWSVQAGVGGELFF. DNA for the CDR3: TGTGCCTGGAGTGTACAGGCGGGAGTCGGCGGGGAGCTGTTTTTT.

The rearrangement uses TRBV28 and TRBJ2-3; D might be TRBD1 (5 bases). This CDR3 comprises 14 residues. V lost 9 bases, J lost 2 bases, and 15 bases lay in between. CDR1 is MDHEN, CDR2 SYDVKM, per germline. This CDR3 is CASGRGGNTDTQYF. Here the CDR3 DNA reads TGTGCCAGTGGAAGGGGCGGAAACACAGATACGCAGTATTTT.

Here the CDR3 DNA reads TGTGCCAGCAGCCCTGGACAGGGGTTTAATGAAAAACTGTTTTTT. This codes for CASSPGQGFNEKLFF. The chain carries TRBV7-9 and TRBJ1-4, with 9 bases identical to TRBD1. The CDR3 is 15 amino acids. The junction had 5 bases not matched to a gene; V was cut back by 5 bases and J by 4 bases. The V gene's germline CDR1 is SEHNR and CDR2 FQNEAQ (reference sequence).

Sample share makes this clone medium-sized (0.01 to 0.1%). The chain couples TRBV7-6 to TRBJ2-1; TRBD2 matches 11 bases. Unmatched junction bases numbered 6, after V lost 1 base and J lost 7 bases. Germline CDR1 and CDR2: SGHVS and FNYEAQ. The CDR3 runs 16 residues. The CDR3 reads CASSLEPSGRRNEQFF. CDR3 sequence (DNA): TGTGCCAGCAGCTTAGAACCTAGCGGGAGGAGGAATGAGCAGTTCTTC.